These 27 T cell receptor beta chains were sequenced from one sample in a study of post-analysis software for immune sequencing data. Libraries were made from TCR beta cDNA, and they carried unique molecular identifiers. TCRdb independently ran MiXCR on the PCR reads; one entry per CDR3 protein. The repertoire holds about 560,000 distinct CDR3 sequences, about 44% seen once, with 1.5% to 2% in the top ten. Study-wide results and limits: Included in a set of five TRBV segments more frequent in patients than controls were TRBV5-6, TRBV5-1 and TRBV20-1.

These receptors are not linked to any known antigen. Sequencing input: blood. All receptors come from a girl aged 10 to 17 with multiple sclerosis.

About this clonotype itself: Sequence at one end of the junction differs from germline and may be a read error. The rearrangement uses TRBV20-1 and TRBJ1-2; D may be TRBD1 (5 bases). CDR1 is DFQATT and CDR2 is SNEGSKA in the germline V gene (reference sequence). The CDR3 contains 10 residues. The CDR3 reads CSAWDYGYTF. CDR3 DNA: TGCAGTGCGTGGGACTACGGCTACACCTTC.

Only a few counts were recorded for this clonotype. The V gene is TRBV12-3 or TRBV12-4, the J gene TRBJ1-2, with 7 bases matching TRBD1. This CDR3 contains 13 residues. V gave up 3 bases and J gave up 4 bases; unmatched junction bases: 2. The CDR3 coding sequence is TGTGCCAGCAGTTTCGGGACAGCCTATGGCTACACCTTC. This sequence encodes CASSFGTAYGYTF.

This clonotype appeared a single time. The V gene is TRBV20-1, the J gene TRBJ2-1; 7 bases are shared with TRBD2. The J call may be in error: the DNA end matches TRBJ2-7 better. This CDR3 is 14 amino acids long. In germline, CDR1 is DFQATT, CDR2 SNEGSKA (reference sequence). CDR3 nucleotide sequence: TGCAGTGCTAGCGAGCGGGGCTTTACCTACGAGCAGTACTTC. Encoded protein: CSASERGFTYEQYF.

V usage is TRBV9 and J usage is TRBJ2-3; 11 bases match TRBD2. This CDR3 has 18 amino acids. The junction had 6 bases not matched to a gene; V was cut back by 0 bases and J by 0 bases. CDR1 and CDR2 (germline): SGDLS, YYNGEE. The CDR3 sequence is CASSVVASGGLSTDTQYF. CDR3 DNA: TGTGCCAGCAGCGTAGTTGCTAGCGGGGGGCTAAGCACAGATACGCAGTATTTT.

A few counts support this clonotype. The V and J genes are TRBV10-3 and TRBJ2-5, with 10 positions matching TRBD2. The V segment lost 8 bases and the J segment 1 base; nucleotides outside the gene matches: 10. Germline loops: CDR1 ENHRY, CDR2 SYGVKD. This CDR3 is built from 16 residues. CDR3 nucleotides: TGTGCCATCGGGGTAGCCGGGACTAGCGTCCAAGAGACCCAGTACTTC. This codes for CAIGVAGTSVQETQYF.

This chain links TRBV6-1 with TRBJ2-5, with D perhaps matching TRBD2 (5 bases). Germline V gene data show CDR1 as MNHNS and CDR2 as SASEGT. V shed 0 bases and J shed 10 bases, with 9 bases lying between them. CDR3 length: 12 residues. CDR3 loop: CASSEAERIQYF. The CDR3 nucleotides are TGTGCCAGCAGTGAAGCGGAGCGGATCCAGTACTTC.

The V call is TRBV7-8, the J call TRBJ2-1; D may match TRBD1 or TRBD2 (7 bases each). This CDR3 is built from 18 residues. CDR1 SGHVS and CDR2 FQNEAQ come from the germline V gene. V was clipped by 7 bases and J by 4 bases, with 26 bases between them. The CDR3 DNA sequence: TGTGCCAGCATTCAGGGGGTGGGGGGGGATCCTTATTACAATGAGCAGTTCTTC. It encodes CASIQGVGGDPYYNEQFF. The entire variable domain, with the rest obtained from reference TRBV7-8 and TRBJ2-1, is as follows: GAGVSQSPRYKVAKRGQDVALRCDPISGHVSLFWYQQALGQGPEFLTYFQNEAQLDKSGLPSDRFFAERPEGSVSTLKIQRTQQEDSAVYLCASIQGVGGDPYYNEQFFGPGTRLTVL.

The gene calls are TRBV7-2 and TRBJ2-1; the D is unclear. Germline V gene lookup returns CDR1 SGHTA and CDR2 FQGNSA. The CDR3 runs 12 residues. V lost 1 base and J 12 bases, leaving 10 bases between the germline ends. CDR3: CTSSLGGLGQFF. In nucleotides, the CDR3 is TGTACCAGCAGCTTAGGCGGCCTCGGGCAGTTCTTC. Filled out from reference TRBV7-2 and TRBJ2-1, the complete variable domain reads GAGVSQSPSNKVTEKGKDVELRCDPISGHTALYWYRQSLGQGLEFLIYFQGNSAPDKSGLPSDRFSAERTGGSVSTLTIQRTQQEDSAVYLCTSSLGGLGQFFGPGTRLTVL.

This chain uses TRBV7-3 with TRBJ1-6; D may be TRBD1 (5 bases). CDR3 length: 15 residues. Germline lookup yields CDR1 SGHTA and CDR2 FQGTGA. V was clipped by 0 bases and J by 3 bases, with 6 bases between them. This CDR3 is CASSLTGGYNSPLHF. DNA of the CDR3: TGTGCCAGCAGCTTAACGGGGGGCTATAATTCACCCCTCCACTTT.

This clonotype was counted many times. The rearrangement joins TRBV6-4 to TRBJ2-2, with TRBD2 matching over 8 bases. Germline assignment: CDR1 MRHNA and CDR2 SNTAGT. The CDR3 has 15 residues. V was clipped by 2 bases and J by 1 base; unmatched bases: 0. The CDR3 reads CASSDTSGNTGELFF. The CDR3 DNA reads as TGTGCCAGCAGTGACACTAGCGGGAACACCGGGGAGCTGTTTTTT.

The chain recombines TRBV11-2 with TRBJ1-1, with D tentatively TRBD1 (5 bases). This CDR3 spans 13 amino acids. Germline V CDR1 and CDR2: SGHAT, FQNNGV. The germline V and J ends were trimmed by 7 bases and 0 bases, with 9 bases remaining between them. This CDR3 is CASTWGMNTEAFF. The CDR3, as DNA: TGTGCCAGCACCTGGGGCATGAACACTGAAGCTTTCTTT. Looking up the rest from reference TRBV11-2 and TRBJ1-1 gives the full variable domain: EAGVAQSPRYKIIEKRQSVAFWCNPISGHATLYWYQQILGQGPKLLIQFQNNGVVDDSQLPKDRFSAERLKGVDSTLKIQPAKLEDSAVYLCASTWGMNTEAFFGQGTRLTVV.

V gene TRBV12-3 or TRBV12-4 combines with J gene TRBJ2-3; tentatively, D is TRBD2 (6 bases). This CDR3 spans 15 amino acids. V lost 6 bases, J lost 6 bases, and 19 bases lay in between. The CDR3 here is CASSQTWGLPDTQYF. The CDR3 DNA follows: TGTGCCAGCAGCCAAACCTGGGGACTTCCCGATACGCAGTATTTT.

The CDR3 nucleotides read TGTGCCAGCAGTGATCCCGGGACCGGGGGATGGGAGCAGTACTTC. Translated: CASSDPGTGGWEQYF. This chain links TRBV6-1 with TRBJ2-7; possibly TRBD2 for D (6 bases). V was trimmed by 3 bases and J by 7 bases, leaving 19 bases between them. Per the germline V gene, CDR1 is MNHNS and CDR2 is SASEGT. This CDR3 contains 15 residues.

The V gene is TRBV12-3 or TRBV12-4, the J gene TRBJ2-5; TRBD2 aligns across 10 bases. J lost 5 bases, V lost 6 bases, and 15 bases had no gene match. The CDR3 is 17 residues long. Here the CDR3 DNA reads TGTGCCAGCAGCCCAACTAGCGGGACAAAATCGGGGGAGACCCAGTACTTC. This gives the protein CASSPTSGTKSGETQYF.

The chain links TRBV18 to TRBJ2-1; 10 positions match TRBD2. The trim removed 3 bases at V and 8 bases at J, leaving 1 base unmatched. The germline gives CDR1 KGHSH, CDR2 LQKENI. The CDR3 is made up of 13 amino acids. CDR3 residues: CASSPGLAYEQFF. In DNA form, the CDR3 reads TGTGCCAGCTCACCGGGACTAGCGTATGAGCAGTTCTTC.

V usage is TRBV6-4 and J usage is TRBJ2-7; no clear D gene. CDR1 and CDR2 (germline): MRHNA, SNTAGT. This CDR3 has 15 amino acids. V shed 0 bases and J shed 2 bases, with 11 bases lying between them. The CDR3 here is CASSDSARIPYEQYF. The CDR3 bases are TGTGCCAGCAGTGACTCAGCCAGGATACCCTACGAGCAGTACTTC.

Comment on this clonotype: The junction shows a germline mismatch at one end, possibly a read error. The V call is TRBV6-5, the J call TRBJ1-2, with 9 bases that match TRBD1. The CDR3 loop spans 15 amino acids. Germline V gives CDR1 MNHEY, CDR2 SVGAGI. For the CDR3, the DNA is TGTGCCAGCAGCCGTTACAGGGGGCGCAACTATGACTACACCTTT. Amino acids: CASSRYRGRNYDYTF.

The V and J genes are TRBV29-1 and TRBJ1-2; 8 positions match TRBD1. V lost 3 bases, J lost 4 bases, and 4 bases stayed unmatched. CDR1 SQVTM and CDR2 ANQGSEA come from the germline V gene. The CDR3 totals 13 residues. CDR3 amino acids: CSVESRGLYGYTF. DNA for the CDR3: TGCAGCGTTGAGTCCAGGGGGCTCTATGGCTACACCTTC.

This clonotype was seen more than once but under ten times. The V and J genes are TRBV7-2 and TRBJ1-2; TRBD1 agrees at 8 bases. Trimming at V came to 5 bases and at J to 6 bases, leaving 17 bases not matched to a gene. Germline V gene data show CDR1 as SGHTA and CDR2 as FQGNSA. The CDR3 contains 17 residues. The CDR3 nucleotides are TGTGCCAGCAGCGAACACCTCGGCAGGGGGCAAAGGGATGGCTACACCTTC. Amino acid sequence: CASSEHLGRGQRDGYTF.

The genes are TRBV5-1 and TRBJ2-5; D is possibly TRBD2 (6 bases). This CDR3 comprises 14 residues. Trimming left V 2 bases short and J 11 bases short, with 19 bases between. Germline lookup yields CDR1 SGHRS and CDR2 YFSETQ. This chain's CDR3 is CASSFNGGQREQYF. DNA of the CDR3: TGCGCCAGCAGCTTCAACGGGGGTCAGAGAGAGCAGTACTTC.

The rearrangement joins TRBV5-5 to TRBJ1-5; unclear D gene. The CDR3 contains 15 residues. V was trimmed by 4 bases and J by 2 bases, leaving 13 bases between them. In germline, CDR1 is SGHKS, CDR2 YYEKEE (reference sequence). The chain's CDR3 is CASSPAGYGNQPQHF. CDR3 in DNA: TGTGCCAGCAGCCCGGCGGGTTACGGCAATCAGCCCCAGCATTTT. The entire variable domain, with the rest obtained from reference TRBV5-5 and TRBJ1-5, is as follows: DAGVTQSPTHLIKTRGQQVTLRCSPISGHKSVSWYQQVLGQGPQFIFQYYEKEERGRGNFPDRFSARQFPNYSSELNVNALLLGDSALYLCASSPAGYGNQPQHFGDGTRLSIL.

This chain uses TRBV5-1 with TRBJ2-7; TRBD1 matches 7 bases. The CDR3 consists of 16 residues. J was trimmed by 1 base and V by 2 bases; bases with no gene match: 9. Per the germline V gene, CDR1 is SGHRS and CDR2 is YFSETQ. The CDR3 region has the DNA TGCGCCAGCAGCTTAGACGGGACAGCCCTATCCTACGAGCAGTACTTC. Its translation is CASSLDGTALSYEQYF.

This chain uses TRBV19 with TRBJ2-7; the D gene is possibly TRBD1 (5 bases). V dropped 3 bases and J dropped 3 bases, with 9 bases sitting between them. The CDR3 runs 13 residues. The germline gives CDR1 LNHDA, CDR2 SQIVND (reference sequence). In DNA form, the CDR3 reads TGTGCCAGTAGTATGACAGAGAACTACGAGCAGTACTTC. This sequence encodes CASSMTENYEQYF.

DNA for the CDR3: TGTGCCATCAGTGGTATCTATGAAGGAGGAACAGATACGCAGTATTTT. Residues: CAISGIYEGGTDTQYF. V is TRBV10-3 and J is TRBJ2-3; the D gene is possibly TRBD2 (5 bases). Per germline, CDR1 ENHRY and CDR2 SYGVKD. Deletions cut 4 bases from V and 3 bases from J, with 17 bases between. This CDR3 has 16 amino acids.

The rearrangement links TRBV12-3 or TRBV12-4 to TRBJ2-1, with 9 positions matching TRBD2. CDR3 size: 15 residues. J gave up 7 bases and V 2 bases, and 6 bases lay outside the gene matches. The CDR3 loop is CASSLRLAGKNEQFF. The CDR3 nucleotides read TGTGCCAGCAGTTTACGGCTAGCGGGGAAGAATGAGCAGTTCTTC.

The chain carries TRBV12-3 or TRBV12-4 and TRBJ1-2, with D maybe TRBD1 (6 bases). Deletions cut 4 bases from V and 7 bases from J, with 10 bases between. CDR3 length equals 12 residues. CDR3 sequence (DNA): TGTGCCAGCAGTTCCGGACAGACTGGCTACACCTTC. Amino acids: CASSSGQTGYTF.

The V and J genes are TRBV12-3 or TRBV12-4 and TRBJ2-5; D might be TRBD1 or TRBD2, each matching 5 bases. The CDR3 consists of 15 residues. V gave up 3 bases and J gave up 0 bases, with 11 bases separating them. The CDR3 sequence is CASSFYRDHQETQYF. For the CDR3, the DNA is TGTGCCAGCAGTTTTTACCGGGACCACCAAGAGACCCAGTACTTC.